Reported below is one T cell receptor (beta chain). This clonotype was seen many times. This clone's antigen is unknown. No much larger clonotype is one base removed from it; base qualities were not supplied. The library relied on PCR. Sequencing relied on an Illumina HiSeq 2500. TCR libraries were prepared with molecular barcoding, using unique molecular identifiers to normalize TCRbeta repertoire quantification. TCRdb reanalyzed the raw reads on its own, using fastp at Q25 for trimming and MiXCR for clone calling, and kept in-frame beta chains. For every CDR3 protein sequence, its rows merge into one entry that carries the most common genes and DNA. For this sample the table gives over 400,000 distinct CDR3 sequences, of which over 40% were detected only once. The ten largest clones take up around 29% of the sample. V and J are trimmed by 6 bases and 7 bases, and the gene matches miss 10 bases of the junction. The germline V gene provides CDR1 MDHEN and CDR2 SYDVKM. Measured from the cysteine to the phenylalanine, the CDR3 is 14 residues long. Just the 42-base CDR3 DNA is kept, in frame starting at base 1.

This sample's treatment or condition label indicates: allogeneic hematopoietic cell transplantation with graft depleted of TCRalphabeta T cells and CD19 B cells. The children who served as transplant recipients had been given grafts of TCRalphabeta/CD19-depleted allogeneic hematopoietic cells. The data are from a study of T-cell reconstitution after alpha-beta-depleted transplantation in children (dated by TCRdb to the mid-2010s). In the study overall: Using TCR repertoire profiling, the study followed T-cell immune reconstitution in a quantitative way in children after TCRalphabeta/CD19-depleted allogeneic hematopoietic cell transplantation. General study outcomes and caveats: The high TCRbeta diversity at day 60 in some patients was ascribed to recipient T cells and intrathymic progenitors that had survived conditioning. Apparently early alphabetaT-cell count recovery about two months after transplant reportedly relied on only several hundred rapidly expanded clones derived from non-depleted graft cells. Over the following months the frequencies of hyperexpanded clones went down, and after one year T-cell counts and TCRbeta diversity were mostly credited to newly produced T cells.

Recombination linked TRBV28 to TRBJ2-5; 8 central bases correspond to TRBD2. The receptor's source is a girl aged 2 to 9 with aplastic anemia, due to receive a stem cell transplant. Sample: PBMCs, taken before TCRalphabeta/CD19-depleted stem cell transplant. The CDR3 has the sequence CASSSPAGGSTQYF. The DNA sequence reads TGTGCCAGCAGCTCCCCGGCGGGAGGTTCGACCCAGTACTTC.